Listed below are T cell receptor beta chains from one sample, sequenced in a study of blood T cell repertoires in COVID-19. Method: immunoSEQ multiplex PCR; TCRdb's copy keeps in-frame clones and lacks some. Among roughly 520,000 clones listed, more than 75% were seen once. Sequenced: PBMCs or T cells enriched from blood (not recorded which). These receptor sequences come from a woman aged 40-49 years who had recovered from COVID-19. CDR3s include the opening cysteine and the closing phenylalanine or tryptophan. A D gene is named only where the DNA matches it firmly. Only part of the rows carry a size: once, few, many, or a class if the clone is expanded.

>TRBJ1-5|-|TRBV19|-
TGTGCCAGTAGTGGACGGGAAAATCAGCCCCAGCATTTT
CASSGRENQPQHF
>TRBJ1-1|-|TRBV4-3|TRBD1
TGCGCCAGCAGCCAAGCTTTGACAGGGACCACTGAAGCTTTCTTT
CASSQALTGTTEAFF
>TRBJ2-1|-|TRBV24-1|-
TGTGCCACCAGTGATTCGAGTAGCGGACGATACAATGAGCAGTTCTTC
CATSDSSSGRYNEQFF
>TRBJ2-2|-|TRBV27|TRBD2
TGTGCCAGCAGTTTATCGGGGGGGTCCGGGGAGCTGTTTTTT
CASSLSGGSGELFF
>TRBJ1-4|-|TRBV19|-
TGTGCCAGTAGTCGTGCAACTAATGAAAAACTGTTTTTT
CASSRATNEKLFF
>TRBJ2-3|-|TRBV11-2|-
TGTGCCAGCAGCTTAGGCCCCGGGTCCTTCGGGGATACGCAGTATTTT
CASSLGPGSFGDTQYF
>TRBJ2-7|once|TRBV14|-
TGTGCCAGCAGCCTCGGCGGATCCTACGAGCAGTACTTC
CASSLGGSYEQYF
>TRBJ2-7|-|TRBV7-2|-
TGTGCCAGCAGCTTAGGACAGCTCTACGAGCAGTACTTC
CASSLGQLYEQYF
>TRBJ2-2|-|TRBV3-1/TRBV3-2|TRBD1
TGTGCCAGCAGCCAACTGGACAGGGCTACCGGGGAGCTGTTTTTT
CASSQLDRATGELFF
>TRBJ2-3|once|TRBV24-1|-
TGTGCCACCAGTGACCCCTCCGAGGCGCGGTCTAGCACAGATACGCAGTATTTT
CATSDPSEARSSTDTQYF
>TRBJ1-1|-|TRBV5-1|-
TGCGCCAGCAGCTTGGGGACAGCGAACCCTGAAGCTTTCTTT
CASSLGTANPEAFF
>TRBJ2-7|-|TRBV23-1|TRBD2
TGCGCCAGCCGGGGGGAGGGCCCCTACGAGCAGTACTTC
CASRGEGPYEQYF
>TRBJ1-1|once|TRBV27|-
TGTGCCAGCTCGGGGTCCCGGGTTGCTTTCTTT
CASSGSRVAFF
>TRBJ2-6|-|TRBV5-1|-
TGCGCCAGCTCTCCCGGTAGCTCTGGGGCCAACGTCCTGACTTTC
CASSPGSSGANVLTF